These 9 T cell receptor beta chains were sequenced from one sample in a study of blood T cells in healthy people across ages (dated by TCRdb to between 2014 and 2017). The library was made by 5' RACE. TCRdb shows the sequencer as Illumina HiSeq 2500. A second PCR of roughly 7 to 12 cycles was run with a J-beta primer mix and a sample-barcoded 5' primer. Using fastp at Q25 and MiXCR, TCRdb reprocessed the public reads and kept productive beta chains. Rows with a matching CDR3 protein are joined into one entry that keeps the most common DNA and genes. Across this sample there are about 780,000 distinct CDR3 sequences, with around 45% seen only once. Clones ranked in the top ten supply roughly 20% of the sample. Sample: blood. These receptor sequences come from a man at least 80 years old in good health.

The CDR3 loop is CASSLSSGPLDTQYF. The CDR3 nucleotides are TGTGCCAGCAGCTTATCTTCAGGGCCCCTAGATACGCAGTATTTT. The chain uses TRBV7-3 and TRBJ2-3; D is perhaps TRBD1 (5 bases). CDR1 SGHTA and CDR2 FQGTGA come from the germline V gene. Trimming pared 2 bases from V and 5 bases from J, leaving 14 bases between. This CDR3 comprises 15 residues.

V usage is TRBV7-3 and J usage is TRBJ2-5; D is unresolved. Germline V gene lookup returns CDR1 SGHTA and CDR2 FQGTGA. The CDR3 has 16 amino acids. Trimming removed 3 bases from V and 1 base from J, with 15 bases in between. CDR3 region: CASSLKFDKSQETQYF. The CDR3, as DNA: TGTGCCAGCAGCTTGAAGTTCGACAAGTCCCAAGAGACCCAGTACTTC.

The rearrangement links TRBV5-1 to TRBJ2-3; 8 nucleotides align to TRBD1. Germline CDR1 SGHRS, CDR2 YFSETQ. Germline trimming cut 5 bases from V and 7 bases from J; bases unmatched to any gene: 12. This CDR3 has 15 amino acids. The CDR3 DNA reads TGCGCCAGCAGGGAGGGGACAGGAAACCTCCATACGCAGTATTTT. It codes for CASREGTGNLHTQYF.

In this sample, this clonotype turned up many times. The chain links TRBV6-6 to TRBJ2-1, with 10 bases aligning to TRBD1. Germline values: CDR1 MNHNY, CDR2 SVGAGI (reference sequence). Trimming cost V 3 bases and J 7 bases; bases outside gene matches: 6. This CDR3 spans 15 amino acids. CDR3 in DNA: TGTGCCAGCAGTTATCCGGGACAGGGGTCGAATGAGCAGTTCTTC. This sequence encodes CASSYPGQGSNEQFF.

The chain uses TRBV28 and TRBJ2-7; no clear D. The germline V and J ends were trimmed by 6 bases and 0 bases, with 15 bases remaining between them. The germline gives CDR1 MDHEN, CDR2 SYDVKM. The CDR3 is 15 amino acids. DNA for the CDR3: TGTGCCAGCAGCCCCCACAGCGCCAGCTCCTACGAGCAGTACTTC. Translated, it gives CASSPHSASSYEQYF.

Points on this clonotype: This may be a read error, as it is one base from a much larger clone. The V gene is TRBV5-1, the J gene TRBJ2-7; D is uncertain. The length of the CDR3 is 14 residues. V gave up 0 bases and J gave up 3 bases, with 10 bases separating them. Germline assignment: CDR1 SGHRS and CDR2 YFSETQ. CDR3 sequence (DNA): TGCGCCAGCAGCTTGGAGGACCCCATCTACGAGCAGTACTTC. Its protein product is CASSLEDPIYEQYF.

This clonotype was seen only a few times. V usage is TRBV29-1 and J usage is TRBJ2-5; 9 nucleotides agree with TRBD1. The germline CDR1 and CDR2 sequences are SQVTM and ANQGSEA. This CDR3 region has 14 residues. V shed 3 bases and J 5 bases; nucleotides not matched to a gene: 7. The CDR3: CSVDRDRAVETQYF. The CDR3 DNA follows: TGCAGCGTTGACCGGGACAGGGCTGTGGAGACCCAGTACTTC. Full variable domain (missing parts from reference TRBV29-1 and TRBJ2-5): SAVISQKPSRDICQRGTSLTIQCQVDSQVTMMFWYRQQPGQSLTLIATANQGSEATYESGFVIDKFPISRPNLTFSTLTVSNMSPEDSSIYLCSVDRDRAVETQYFGPGTRLLVL.

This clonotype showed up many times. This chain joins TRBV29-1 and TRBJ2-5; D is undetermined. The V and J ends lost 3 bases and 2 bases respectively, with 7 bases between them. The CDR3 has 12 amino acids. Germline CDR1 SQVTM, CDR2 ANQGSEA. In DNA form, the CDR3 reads TGCAGCGTTGAGGCTGAACAAGAGACCCAGTACTTC. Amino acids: CSVEAEQETQYF.

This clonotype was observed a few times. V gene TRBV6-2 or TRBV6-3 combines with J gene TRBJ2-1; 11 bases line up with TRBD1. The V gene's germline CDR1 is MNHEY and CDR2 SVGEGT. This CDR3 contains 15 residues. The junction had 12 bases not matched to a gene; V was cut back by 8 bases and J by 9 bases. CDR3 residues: CASATLDRGQSEQFF. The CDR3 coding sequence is TGTGCCAGCGCCACGTTGGACAGGGGGCAAAGTGAGCAGTTCTTC.